Each of the 23 T cell receptor beta chains below was sequenced from the same sample in a study of blood T cell repertoires in COVID-19. Generated by immunoSEQ multiplex PCR, the TCRdb table keeps only in-frame clones and is missing some. The sample contains about 220,000 clones, roughly four fifths of which appear only once. Sequences were obtained from peripheral blood. Receptors originate from a woman in her forties with active or convalescent COVID-19.

The rearrangement joins TRBV11-2 to TRBJ1-1; weak D call: TRBD1 (6 bases). Looked up from germline, CDR1 is SGHAT and CDR2 is FQNNGV. The CDR3 loop spans 15 amino acids. The germline V and J ends were trimmed by 0 bases and 11 bases, with 19 bases remaining between them. The CDR3 DNA is TGTGCCAGCAGCTTAGATCATCGGGGGGCGGGAGATGCTTTCTTT. Translating gives CASSLDHRGAGDAFF.

The chain uses TRBV19 and TRBJ1-6, with 8 positions matching TRBD1. This CDR3 is built from 18 residues. With V trimmed by 7 bases and J by 0 bases, 11 bases remained unmatched. The germline V gene encodes CDR1 LNHDA and CDR2 SQIVND (reference sequence). The CDR3 spells CASIKTGVGYSYNSPLHF. Written as DNA, the CDR3 is TGTGCCAGTATAAAGACAGGGGTTGGGTACTCCTATAATTCACCCCTCCACTTT.

The chain uses TRBV11-3 and TRBJ2-6, with 8 bases lining up with TRBD1. Trimming took 4 bases from V and 4 from J; bases not matched to a gene: 15. This CDR3 contains 19 residues. Per germline, CDR1 SGHNT and CDR2 YENEEA. DNA for the CDR3: TGTGCCAGCAGCTGGCCTGGACAGGGTGCTTCGCAGGGGGCCAACGTCCTGACTTTC. Translated, it gives CASSWPGQGASQGANVLTF.

This sequence joins TRBV5-1 and TRBJ1-5; D is possibly TRBD1 (5 bases). Trimming took 2 bases from V and 0 from J, leaving 9 bases between them. This CDR3 comprises 15 residues. The germline V gene encodes CDR1 SGHRS and CDR2 YFSETQ. The CDR3 region is CASSLGHDSNQPQHF. In nucleotides, the CDR3 is TGCGCCAGCAGCTTAGGACACGATAGCAATCAGCCCCAGCATTTT.

This chain joins TRBV7-9 and TRBJ2-2; unclear D gene. Germline CDR1 reads SEHNR; CDR2 reads FQNEAQ (reference sequence). This CDR3 is built from 16 residues. V was pared by 3 bases and J by 3 bases, with 14 bases between. CDR3 DNA sequence: TGTGCCAGCAGCTTGAGGCCAGAGGTTGACACCGGGGAGCTGTTTTTT. Translated, it gives CASSLRPEVDTGELFF.

The chain has TRBV11-3 and TRBJ2-7; D might be TRBD2 (6 bases). In germline, CDR1 is SGHNT, CDR2 YENEEA. This CDR3 has 14 residues. Trimming pared 5 bases from V and 2 bases from J, leaving 13 bases between. Here the CDR3 reads CASSRGTEAYEQYF. The DNA of the CDR3 is TGTGCCAGCAGCCGGGGGACGGAAGCCTACGAGCAGTACTTC.

The chain recombines TRBV27 with TRBJ1-1, with 10 nucleotides matching TRBD1. Germline V gene sequence: CDR1 MNHEY, CDR2 SMNVEV (reference sequence). The CDR3 extends over 17 amino acids. With 5 bases clipped from V and 1 base from J, the junction kept 10 bases outside the gene matches. The CDR3 sequence: CASSPGTGVGGNTEAFF. The CDR3 nucleotides are TGTGCCAGCAGTCCCGGGACAGGGGTAGGGGGGAACACTGAAGCTTTCTTT.

J is TRBJ2-7 and V is TRBV24-1; 7 nucleotides agree with TRBD1. The V and J ends lost 5 bases and 0 bases, in that order; junction bases with no gene match: 9. The CDR3 extends over 16 amino acids. Germline loops: CDR1 KGHDR, CDR2 SFDVKD. The CDR3 nucleotides are TGTGCCACCAGTGTCGACAGGGTCCCGAGCTCCTACGAGCAGTACTTC. Amino acids: CATSVDRVPSSYEQYF.

CDR3 in amino acids: CASSLVGQGTYEQYF. As DNA, the CDR3 is TGTGCCAGCAGCTTAGTGGGACAGGGAACCTACGAGCAGTACTTC. The chain recombines TRBV7-9 with TRBJ2-7; 9 bases agree with TRBD1. With 1 base clipped from V and 2 bases from J, the junction kept 3 bases outside the gene matches. Germline values: CDR1 SEHNR, CDR2 FQNEAQ (reference sequence). The CDR3 spans 15 residues.

V and J are TRBV11-3 and TRBJ2-7; TRBD2 matches 9 bases. Germline V gene data show CDR1 as SGHNT and CDR2 as YENEEA. V shed 1 base, J shed 2 bases, and the junction held 6 bases outside the gene matches. The CDR3 is 16 amino acids. CDR3: CASSLGGAGGAYEQYF. In DNA, the CDR3 is TGTGCCAGCAGCTTAGGCGGCGCGGGGGGGGCCTACGAGCAGTACTTC.

V and J are TRBV10-3 and TRBJ2-1; TRBD2 agrees at 7 bases. The CDR3 runs to 13 residues. Germline V CDR1 and CDR2: ENHRY, SYGVKD. The ends lost 6 bases at V and 6 bases at J; junction bases unmatched: 5. CDR3 DNA: TGTGCCATCAGCGGACTAGTAAGCAATGAGCAGTTCTTC. Translating it yields CAISGLVSNEQFF.

J is TRBJ2-7 and V is TRBV10-3, with TRBD1 matching 7 bases. J was trimmed by 3 bases and V by 7 bases; bases with no gene match: 3. This CDR3 spans 12 amino acids. CDR1 ENHRY and CDR2 SYGVKD come from the germline V gene. This CDR3 reads CAITSGGYEQYF. The CDR3 nucleotides are TGTGCCATCACGTCAGGGGGCTACGAGCAGTACTTC.

The count of this clone is one. The chain recombines TRBV5-1 with TRBJ2-2; a possible D gene is TRBD1 (7 bases). The germline CDR1 and CDR2 sequences are SGHRS and YFSETQ. The V gene lost 4 bases and the J gene lost 2 bases, with 18 bases spanning the gap. This CDR3 is 17 amino acids long. CDR3 amino acids: CASSAGQKVPNTGELFF. For the CDR3, the DNA is TGCGCCAGCAGCGCGGGACAGAAGGTCCCAAACACCGGGGAGCTGTTTTTT.

This chain uses TRBV4-2 with TRBJ2-5, with 7 bases fitting TRBD1. Germline CDR1 LGHNA, CDR2 YNFKEQ. The CDR3 has 14 residues. V gave up 4 bases and J gave up 3 bases; unmatched junction bases: 5. The DNA for the CDR3 is TGTGCCAGCAGCCTCCCTGGACAGGAAGAGACCCAGTACTTC. Translating gives CASSLPGQEETQYF.

This chain joins TRBV13 and TRBJ1-2, with no clear D. V lost 1 base and J lost 2, with 8 bases in between. The V gene's germline CDR1 is PRHDT and CDR2 FYEKMQ (reference sequence). This CDR3 contains 14 residues. The CDR3 coding sequence is TGTGCCAGCAGCTTAGATTCCGGGAACTATGGCTACACCTTC. Translation gives CASSLDSGNYGYTF.

This rearrangement joins TRBV11-3 to TRBJ1-5; the D gene is possibly TRBD1 (5 bases). The CDR3 consists of 13 residues. Germline values: CDR1 SGHNT, CDR2 YENEEA. The V and J ends lost 5 bases and 7 bases respectively, with 12 bases between them. DNA for the CDR3: TGTGCCAGCAGCCAGGGAATGGGACAGCCCCAGCATTTT. Amino acid sequence: CASSQGMGQPQHF.

The chain uses TRBV7-9 and TRBJ2-7; no definite D call. CDR1 is SEHNR and CDR2 is FQNEAQ in the germline V gene (reference sequence). This CDR3 region has 13 residues. Trimming shortened V by 5 bases and J by 3 bases, and 11 bases separated the two germline ends. The CDR3 sequence: CASSQIAGYEQYF. CDR3 coding DNA: TGTGCCAGCAGCCAAATTGCAGGCTACGAGCAGTACTTC.

The chain couples TRBV7-9 to TRBJ2-1; unclear D gene. The CDR3 covers 14 residues. V was shortened by 3 bases and J by 5 bases, with 11 bases between the two germline ends. CDR1 is SEHNR and CDR2 is FQNEAQ in the germline V gene (reference sequence). The CDR3 nucleotides are TGTGCCAGCAGCTTTTGGCGGAGTAACAATGAGCAGTTCTTC. Encoded protein: CASSFWRSNNEQFF.

This clone is a singleton in its sample. The chain employs TRBV15 and TRBJ1-2; D is uncertain. In germline, CDR1 is LNHNV, CDR2 YYDKDF (reference sequence). V was clipped by 0 bases and J by 5 bases, with 13 bases between them. This CDR3 spans 15 amino acids. CDR3: CATSRDGVPGYGYTF. In nucleotides, the CDR3 is TGTGCCACCAGCAGAGATGGGGTCCCGGGGTATGGCTACACCTTC.

This chain connects TRBV7-6 to TRBJ1-5; D gene ambiguous. CDR3 length: 13 amino acids. With 2 bases removed from V and 5 bases from J, the gap between germline ends came to 7 bases. The germline V gene encodes CDR1 SGHVS and CDR2 FNYEAQ. The CDR3: CASSLSGDQPQHF. In nucleotides, the CDR3 is TGTGCCAGCAGCTTATCCGGGGATCAGCCCCAGCATTTT.

Only a few counts were recorded for this clone. V and J are TRBV6-2 or TRBV6-3 and TRBJ2-7; D unclear. The CDR3 is 11 amino acids. V lost 4 bases and J lost 2, with 3 bases in between. From germline, CDR1 is MNHEY and CDR2 SVGEGT. The CDR3 DNA reads TGTGCCAGCAGTTCCGCCTACGAGCAGTACTTC. Its translation: CASSSAYEQYF.

This clone was seen a handful of times. This chain links TRBV7-9 with TRBJ1-6; 7 bases are shared with TRBD1. V lost 4 bases to trimming and J lost 5 bases; unmatched junction nucleotides: 5. Germline V lookup: CDR1 SEHNR, CDR2 FQNEAQ (reference sequence). This CDR3 contains 15 residues. The CDR3 region has the DNA TGTGCCAGCAGCTCCCAGGGGGTTCATAATTCACCCCTCCACTTT. Protein sequence: CASSSQGVHNSPLHF. The entire variable domain, with the rest obtained from reference TRBV7-9 and TRBJ1-6, is as follows: DTGVSQNPRHKITKRGQNVTFRCDPISEHNRLYWYRQTLGQGPEFLTYFQNEAQLEKSRLLSDRFSAERPKGSFSTLEIQRTEQGDSAMYLCASSSQGVHNSPLHFGNGTRLTVT.

Here the CDR3 reads CASSLEQGGDDGYTF. The CDR3 region has the DNA TGCGCCAGCAGCTTGGAGCAGGGGGGAGATGATGGCTACACCTTC. The V and J genes are TRBV5-1 and TRBJ1-2; TRBD1 aligns across 7 bases. V gave up 0 bases and J gave up 6 bases; unmatched junction bases: 8. The CDR3 extends over 15 amino acids. The germline CDR1 and CDR2 sequences are SGHRS and YFSETQ.